This T cell receptor (beta chain) was sequenced in a study of human T cells and chemical hapten exposure. Study-level information: Per-sample variation in TCR yield stemmed mainly from small pooled library volume differences.

Study-wide results and limits: TCRs at high frequency, those above 1 in 1000, did not change with DPC sensitization.

This clonotype was recorded many times. Its antigen is unidentified. CDR1 is DFQATT and CDR2 is SNEGSKA in the germline V gene (reference sequence). After removal of 2 bases from V and 2 bases from J, the junction contained 2 bases not matched to a gene. This CDR3 is built from 14 residues. Within the library, unique molecular identifiers were attached to each individual cDNA molecule. The authors' processing: Sampled TCR counts reached a median of around 94,000 per sample, with values ranging from roughly 20,000 to 750,000. TCRdb recomputed calls from the 5' RACE reads with MiXCR, one row per CDR3 protein. The V and J calls and clone size are TCRdb's, not the authors'. In the table there are 120,000 to 150,000 distinct CDR3 sequences, around 4% of which are singletons. Total RNA was isolated from whole blood that had not been fractionated.

The sequence was collected from a female donor in good health. The rearrangement links TRBV20-1 to TRBJ2-7; 11 bases line up with TRBD2. The CDR3 DNA follows: TGCAGTGCTAGACGTAGCGGGGGGGCCTACGAGCAGTACTTC. This sequence encodes CSARRSGGAYEQYF.